This T cell receptor beta chain was obtained from a study of shared clonotypes between healthy human individuals. At a deep level, the assay was run. Method: immunoSEQ multiplex PCR; TCRdb's copy keeps in-frame clones and lacks some. This table has roughly 2.2 million clones, around 93% appearing once. In regard to this clone: The sample has other DNA sequences that encode this CDR3 too.

The donors, all of them Caucasian adults, lived in Nashville, Tennessee. The study separated CD4+ cells into CD45RA+ naive and CD45RA-negative memory subsets. Sequenced sample: naive CD4+ T cells from PBMCs. This sample's subset: CD45RA+ positively selected. This clonotype was sampled from a man between 18 and 35 years old in good health. Some clones in this sample may be carry-over from other donors' samples.

The CDR3 is CASSSGGSNQPQHF. Here the CDR3 DNA reads TGTGCCAGCAGCTCAGGGGGGAGCAATCAGCCCCAGCATTTT. V is TRBV28 and J is TRBJ1-5; 7 bases match TRBD1. V lost 6 bases, J lost 1 base, and 3 bases stayed unmatched. This CDR3 is 14 amino acids long. Germline lookup yields CDR1 MDHEN and CDR2 SYDVKM.